This T cell receptor (beta chain) originates from a study of identical twins. TCRdb redid the calling of the 5' RACE reads with MiXCR, one entry per CDR3 protein. The sample lists around 960,000 distinct CDR3 sequences, 12% seen once, with 1.5% to 2% in the top ten. This sample was shared with a second study, whose subject was yellow fever vaccine responses in identical twins.

Sequencing was done on a sample of PBMCs. The sequence was collected from a woman aged 18-29 years in good health.

The CDR3 DNA sequence: TGTGCCGTCGATAGGACTCCCCCGCAGTACCAAGAGACCCAGTACTTC. Translation gives CAVDRTPPQYQETQYF. The J gene is TRBJ2-5, the V gene TRBV7-8; D might be TRBD2 (5 bases). V was trimmed by 11 bases and J by 0 bases, leaving 22 bases between them. CDR3 length: 16 residues. CDR1 and CDR2 from the germline V gene are SGHVS and FQNEAQ.